A selection of T cell receptor beta chains follows, all from one sample in a study of OX40 agonist ivuxolimab in advanced cancers. Assay: immunoSEQ multiplex PCR; the TCRdb copy retains only in-frame clones and omits some. The repertoire holds 35,000 to 45,000 clones, with about 90% as singletons. The specimen was CD4+ or CD8+ T cells sorted from blood, collected in a trial of the OX40 agonist ivuxolimab. The receptors stem from an adult with an advanced solid tumor such as melanoma, head and neck, liver or kidney cancer. Each CDR3 is given with its conserved first and last residue. The D gene is left open where the match is weak. Clone size is not always given. Where it is, it says once, few, many or a class for expanded clones.

>NA|TRBV5-1|TRBD2|TRBJ2-7|16
TGCGCCAGCAGCCCGAGGACTAGCGGGAGTGGAGACGAGCAGTACTTC
CASSPRTSGSGDEQYF
>NA|TRBV5-1|NA|TRBJ1-2|17
TGCGCCAGCAGCTTGCTGGACAGAGAAGGGTTTGATGCGGGCTACACCTTC
CASSLLDREGFDAGYTF
>NA|TRBV13|NA|TRBJ2-2|12
TGTGCCAGCAGCGGAGGGCTCGGGGAGCTGTTTTTT
CASSGGLGELFF
>NA|TRBV4-1|NA|TRBJ2-7|13
TGCGCCAGCAGACCAGGGGATTCCTACGAGCAGTACTTC
CASRPGDSYEQYF
>NA|TRBV4-2|NA|TRBJ2-5|15
TGTGCCAGCAGCCAACCGGGACGCCAGGGAGAGGGCCAGTACTTC
CASSQPGRQGEGQYF
>NA|TRBV4-1|NA|TRBJ2-7|13
TGCGCCAGCAGCCAAGATCCGGAAGAGGAGCAGTACTTC
CASSQDPEEEQYF
>NA|TRBV15|TRBD2|TRBJ2-3|15
TGTGCCACCAGCAGAGTCGATAGCGGGGCAGATACGCAGTATTTT
CATSRVDSGADTQYF
>NA|TRBV5-6|NA|TRBJ1-2|11
TGTGCCAGCAGCTTTGGGCTAGGCTACACCTTC
CASSFGLGYTF
>NA|TRBV27|NA|TRBJ2-6|12
TGTGCCAGCAGCACCCGTTCCAACGTCCTGACTTTC
CASSTRSNVLTF
>NA|TRBV7-8|NA|TRBJ2-3|16
TGTGCCAGCAGCCCTTCCCTGGGGCCACGCACAGATACGCAGTATTTT
CASSPSLGPRTDTQYF
>NA|TRBV16|NA|TRBJ1-1|13
TGTGCCAGCAGCGAGGGGGGGGGCACTGAAGCTTTCTTT
CASSEGGGTEAFF
>NA|TRBV12-5|TRBD2|TRBJ2-1|15
TGTGCTAGTGGTTACGGGACTAGCTCCTACAATGAGCAGTTCTTC
CASGYGTSSYNEQFF
>NA|TRBV9|NA|TRBJ2-2|13
TGTGCCAGCAGCGTAGTTCTGGCCGGGGAGCTGTTTTTT
CASSVVLAGELFF
>once|TRBV5-1|NA|TRBJ1-5|13
TGCGCCAGCAGCCCTACCCCTCTTCAGCCCCAGCATTTT
CASSPTPLQPQHF
>NA|TRBV27|NA|TRBJ2-5|13
TGTGCCAGCAGTTTATACGGACAAGAGACCCAGTACTTC
CASSLYGQETQYF
>NA|TRBV13|TRBD2|TRBJ2-3|14
TGTGCCAGCAGCTCGGGACTAGCCTTGGATACGCAGTATTTT
CASSSGLALDTQYF
>NA|TRBV10-3|NA|TRBJ1-2|12
TGTGCCATCATGACGGTCGACAATGGCTACACCTTC
CAIMTVDNGYTF
>NA|TRBV9|TRBD2|TRBJ2-1|14
TGTGCCAGCAGCGGACTAGCGGGAGTGAATGAGCAGTTCTTC
CASSGLAGVNEQFF
>NA|TRBV6-4|TRBD1|TRBJ1-2|15
TGTGCCAGCAGTGACTCGGGCAGGGGGATCGGTGGCTACACCTTC
CASSDSGRGIGGYTF
>NA|TRBV7-9|NA|TRBJ1-2|16
TGTGCCAGCAGCTTGCCCTGGCCAGGGCGGGAGTATGGCTACACCTTC
CASSLPWPGREYGYTF
>NA|TRBV9|TRBD2|TRBJ2-1|14
TGTGCCAGCAGCACTAGCGGAAAACACAATGAGCAGTTCTTC
CASSTSGKHNEQFF
>NA|TRBV7-9|TRBD1|TRBJ1-1|15
TGTGCCAGCACCCCTCGGACAGGGGGCAACACTGAAGCTTTCTTT
CASTPRTGGNTEAFF
>NA|TRBV7-9|TRBD1|TRBJ1-1|13
TGTGCCAGCAGCAAAGGGACAGTCTCTGAAGCTTTCTTT
CASSKGTVSEAFF
>NA|TRBV4-1|NA|TRBJ1-1|14
TGCGCCAGCAGCCAAGGAGAGTGGACGATTGAAGCTTTCTTT
CASSQGEWTIEAFF
>once|TRBV7-9|NA|TRBJ1-2|14
TGTGCCAGCAGCCCCCGAGGGTCTACCTATGGCTACACCTTC
CASSPRGSTYGYTF
>NA|TRBV2|NA|TRBJ1-6|11
TGTGCCAGCAGTGAAGCTTCACCCCTCCACTTT
CASSEASPLHF
>NA|TRBV19|NA|TRBJ2-5|14
TGTGCCAGTAGTTCCAGCCCCGCCGCAGAGACCCAGTACTTC
CASSSSPAAETQYF
>NA|TRBV15|TRBD1|TRBJ2-7|14
TGTGCCACCAGCGCCGGGACAGGGGATTACGAGCAGTACTTC
CATSAGTGDYEQYF
>NA|TRBV4-1|NA|TRBJ1-5|16
TGCGCCAGCAGCCAAGGTCCCCAGGTTAGCAATCAGCCCCAGCATTTT
CASSQGPQVSNQPQHF
>NA|TRBV9|TRBD2|TRBJ2-7|14
TGTGCCAGCAGCGTGGGACTAGCAAATTACGAGCAGTACTTC
CASSVGLANYEQYF
>NA|TRBV29-1|TRBD1|TRBJ2-2|14
TGCAGCGTTGAATCCAGACAGGGCTCCGGGGAGCTGTTTTTT
CSVESRQGSGELFF